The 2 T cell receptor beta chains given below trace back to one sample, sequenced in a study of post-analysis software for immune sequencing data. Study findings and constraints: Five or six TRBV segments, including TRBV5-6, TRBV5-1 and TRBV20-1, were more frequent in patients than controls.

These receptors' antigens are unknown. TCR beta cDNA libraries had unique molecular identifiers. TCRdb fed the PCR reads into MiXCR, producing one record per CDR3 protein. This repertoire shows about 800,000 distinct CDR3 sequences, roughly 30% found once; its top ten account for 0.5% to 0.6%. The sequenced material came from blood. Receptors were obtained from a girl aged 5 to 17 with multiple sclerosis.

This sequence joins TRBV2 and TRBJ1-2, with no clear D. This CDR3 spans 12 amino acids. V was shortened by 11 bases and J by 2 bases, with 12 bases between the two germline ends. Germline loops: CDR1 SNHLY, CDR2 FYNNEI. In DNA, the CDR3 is TGTGCCTTAGTCACCTGGAACTATGGCTACACCTTC. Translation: CALVTWNYGYTF.

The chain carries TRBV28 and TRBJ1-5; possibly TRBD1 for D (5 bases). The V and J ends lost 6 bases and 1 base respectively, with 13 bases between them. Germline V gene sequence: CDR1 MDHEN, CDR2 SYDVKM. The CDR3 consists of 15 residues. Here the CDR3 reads CASRRGGSSNQPQHF. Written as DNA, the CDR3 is TGTGCCAGCAGACGGGGGGGGTCGAGCAATCAGCCCCAGCATTTT.